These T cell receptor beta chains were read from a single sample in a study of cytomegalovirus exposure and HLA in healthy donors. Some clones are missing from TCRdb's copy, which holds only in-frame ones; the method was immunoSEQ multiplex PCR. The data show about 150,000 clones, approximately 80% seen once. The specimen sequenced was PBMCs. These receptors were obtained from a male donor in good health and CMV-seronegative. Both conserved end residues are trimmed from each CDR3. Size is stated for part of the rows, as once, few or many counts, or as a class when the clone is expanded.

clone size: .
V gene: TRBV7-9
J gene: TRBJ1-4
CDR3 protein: ASSLQGATNEKLF

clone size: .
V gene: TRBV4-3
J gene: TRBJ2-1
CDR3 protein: ASSQGWSEQF

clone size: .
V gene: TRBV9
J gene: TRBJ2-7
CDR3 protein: ASSVDPGTYEQY

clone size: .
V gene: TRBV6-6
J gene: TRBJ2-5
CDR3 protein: ASSRPGQETQY

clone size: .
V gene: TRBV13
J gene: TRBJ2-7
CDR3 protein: ASSTNEDRNYEQY

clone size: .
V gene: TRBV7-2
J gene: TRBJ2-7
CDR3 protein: ASSWDGTSGDRQY

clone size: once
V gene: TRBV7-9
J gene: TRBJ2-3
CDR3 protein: ASSWTGATDTQY

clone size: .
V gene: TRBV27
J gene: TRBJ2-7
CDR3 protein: ASSPFLWGGRSYEQY

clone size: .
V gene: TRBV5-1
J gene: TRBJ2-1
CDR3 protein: ASTFGRGYYNEQF

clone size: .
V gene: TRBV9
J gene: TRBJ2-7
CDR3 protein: ASSFTGNEQY

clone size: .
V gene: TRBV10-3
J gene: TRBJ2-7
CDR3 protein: AISSDRGLYEQY

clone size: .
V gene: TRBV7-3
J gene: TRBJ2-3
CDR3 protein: ASSLTISRQGADTQY

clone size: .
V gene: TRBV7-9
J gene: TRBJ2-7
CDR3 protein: ASSYPSGTYEQY

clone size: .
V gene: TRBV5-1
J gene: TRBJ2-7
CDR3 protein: ASSPEVGTGYEQY

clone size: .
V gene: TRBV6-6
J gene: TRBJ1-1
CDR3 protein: ASTDLGQGVTEAF

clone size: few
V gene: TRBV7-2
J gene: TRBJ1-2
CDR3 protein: ASSFGGVYYGYT

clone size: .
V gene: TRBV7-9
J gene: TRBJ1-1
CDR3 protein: ASSLGQRVGMNTEAF

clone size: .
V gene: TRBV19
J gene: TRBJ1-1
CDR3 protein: ASNDSGQGAKGAEAF

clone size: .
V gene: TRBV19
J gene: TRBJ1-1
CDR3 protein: ASRTVWATEAF

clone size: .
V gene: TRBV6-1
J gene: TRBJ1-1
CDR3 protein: ASSDRENTEAF

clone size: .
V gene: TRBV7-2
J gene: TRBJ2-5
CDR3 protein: ASSLGIGGGEETQY

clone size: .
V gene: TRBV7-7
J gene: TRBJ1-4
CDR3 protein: ASSLGATNEKLF

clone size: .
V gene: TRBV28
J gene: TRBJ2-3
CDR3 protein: ASSRPSRPDTQY

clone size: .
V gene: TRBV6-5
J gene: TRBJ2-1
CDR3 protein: ASSYLGTSGNNEQF

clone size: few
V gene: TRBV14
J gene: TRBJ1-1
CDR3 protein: ASSQELRNTEAF

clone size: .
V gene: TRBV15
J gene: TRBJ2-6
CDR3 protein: ATSSRSGANVLT

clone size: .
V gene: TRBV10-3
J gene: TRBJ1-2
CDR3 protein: AISEPQYGYT

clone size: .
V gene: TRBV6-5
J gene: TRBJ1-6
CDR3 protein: ASSSHRGSYNSPLH

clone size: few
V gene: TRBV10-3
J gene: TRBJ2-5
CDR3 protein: AISEAPGSEETQY

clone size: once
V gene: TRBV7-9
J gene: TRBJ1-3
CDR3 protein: ASSSMAWYSGNTIY

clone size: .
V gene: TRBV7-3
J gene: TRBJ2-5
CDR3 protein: ASSLSSVRGRETQY

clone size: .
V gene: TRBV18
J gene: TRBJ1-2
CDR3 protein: ASASTSDNRGGYT

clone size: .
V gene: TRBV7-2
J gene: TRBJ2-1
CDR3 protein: ASSAGARAPGGEQF

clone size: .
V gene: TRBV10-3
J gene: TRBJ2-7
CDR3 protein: AISGGGTSYEQY

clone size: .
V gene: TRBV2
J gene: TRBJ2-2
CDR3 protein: ASKGSGRDTGELF

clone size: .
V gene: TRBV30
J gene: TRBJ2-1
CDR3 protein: AWSVLGLSYNEQF

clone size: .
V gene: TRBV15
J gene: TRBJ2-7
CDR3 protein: ATSRDRKATPRD

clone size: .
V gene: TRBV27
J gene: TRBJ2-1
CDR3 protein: ASSSPQGVTTYNEQF